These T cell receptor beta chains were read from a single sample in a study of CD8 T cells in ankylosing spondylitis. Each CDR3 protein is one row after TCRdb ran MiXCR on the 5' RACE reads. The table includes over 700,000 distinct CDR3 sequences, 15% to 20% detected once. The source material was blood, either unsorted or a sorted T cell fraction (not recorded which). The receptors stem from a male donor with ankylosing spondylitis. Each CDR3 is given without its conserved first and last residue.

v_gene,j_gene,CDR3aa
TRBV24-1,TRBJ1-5,ATSDSPLSGSSQPQH
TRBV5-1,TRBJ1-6,ASSLVRDGSPLH
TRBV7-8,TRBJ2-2,ASSFLALSTGELF
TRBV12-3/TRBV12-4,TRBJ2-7,ASSLAPSRSGGLEQY
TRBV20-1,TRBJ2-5,SARGIGRMNQETQY
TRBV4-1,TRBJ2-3,ASSPAASGMADTQY
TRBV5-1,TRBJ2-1,ASSPSSGGARNEQF
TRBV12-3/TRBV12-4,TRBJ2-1,ASSWSWSGGDEQF
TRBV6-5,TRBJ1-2,ASSYLPGEGGYGYT
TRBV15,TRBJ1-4,ATRPQPGQGFGSEKLF
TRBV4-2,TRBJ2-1,ASSQVAKLAGGNEQF
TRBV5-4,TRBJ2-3,ASSLAADRAGTQY
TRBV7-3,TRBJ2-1,ASSPRASGGSNEQF
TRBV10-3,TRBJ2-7,AIGGGTAYEQY
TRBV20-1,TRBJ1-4,SAPAWEKLF
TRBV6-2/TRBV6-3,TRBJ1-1,ASTNRQGVAEAF
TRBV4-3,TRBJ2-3,ASSRGSGADTQY
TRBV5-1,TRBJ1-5,ASSEGQGRGQPQH
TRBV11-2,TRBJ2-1,ASNPPGLAGGLYNEQF
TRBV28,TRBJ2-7,ASSFGGEAYEQY
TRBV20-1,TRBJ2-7,SAIGTGDPYEQY
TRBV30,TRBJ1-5,AWSGTGDQPQH
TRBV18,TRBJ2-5,ASSPPGRDQETQY
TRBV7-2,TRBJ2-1,ASSFSGSLNEQF
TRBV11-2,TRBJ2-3,ASSSRPWDRGVADTQY
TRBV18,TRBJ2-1,ASSQNGGYQRIYNEQF
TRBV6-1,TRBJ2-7,ASQAMREPYEQY
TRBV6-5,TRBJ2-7,ASSSPGRAYEQY
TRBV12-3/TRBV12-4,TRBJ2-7,ASSLIPTYEQY
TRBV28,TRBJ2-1,ASSSPPDSSKQF
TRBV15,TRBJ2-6,ATSRKQGSGANVLT
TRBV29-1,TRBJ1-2,SVDPLSPGQGP
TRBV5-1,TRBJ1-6,ASSQGPSGSDSPLH
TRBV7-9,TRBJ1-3,ASSLLEVFSGNTIY
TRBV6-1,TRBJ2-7,ASSEPFGHLSYEQY
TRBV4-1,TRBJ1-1,ASSQDGQGAEAF